The following is a T cell receptor (beta chain) sequence with its context. The target antigen is unknown. From germline, CDR1 is LNHDA and CDR2 SQIVND (reference sequence). The CDR3 is 16 amino acids. Trimming removed 2 bases from V and 1 base from J; junction bases left unmatched: 7. These data are taken from a study of T cell responses to AZD1222 COVID-19 vaccine. The study's findings and limits: Repertoire sampling occurred only after the peak T cell response. Females outnumbered males among donors, who were mostly white British; clonal diversity was possibly underestimated. Regions 160-218 and 743-854 dominated among vaccine-associated CD4 TCRs spanning spike. Baseline antibody screening turned up just a handful of seropositive AZD1222 recipients.

The protocol was immunoSEQ multiplex PCR, while the TCRdb copy is restricted to in-frame clones and leaves out a portion. The sample shows approximately 200,000 clones, 80% to 90% of them seen only once. V usage is TRBV19 and J usage is TRBJ1-2; TRBD1 aligns across 7 bases. This TCR was sampled from an adult in good health. Specimen: peripheral blood, collected on day 0 of MenACWY control vaccination. The CDR3 region is CASSISLGQRNYGYTF. The DNA of the CDR3 is TGTGCCAGTAGTATATCTTTGGGACAGCGTAACTATGGCTACACCTTC.